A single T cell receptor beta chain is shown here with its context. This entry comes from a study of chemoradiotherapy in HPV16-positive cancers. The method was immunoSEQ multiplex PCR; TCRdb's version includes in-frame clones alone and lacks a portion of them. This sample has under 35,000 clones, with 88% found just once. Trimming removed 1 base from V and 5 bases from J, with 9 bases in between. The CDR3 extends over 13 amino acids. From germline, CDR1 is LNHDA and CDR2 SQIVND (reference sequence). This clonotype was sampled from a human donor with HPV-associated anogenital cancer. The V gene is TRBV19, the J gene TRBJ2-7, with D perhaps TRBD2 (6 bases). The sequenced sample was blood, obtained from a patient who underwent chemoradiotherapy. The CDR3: CASSIAGVNEQYF. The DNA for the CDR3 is TGTGCCAGTAGTATAGCGGGAGTAAACGAGCAGTACTTC.